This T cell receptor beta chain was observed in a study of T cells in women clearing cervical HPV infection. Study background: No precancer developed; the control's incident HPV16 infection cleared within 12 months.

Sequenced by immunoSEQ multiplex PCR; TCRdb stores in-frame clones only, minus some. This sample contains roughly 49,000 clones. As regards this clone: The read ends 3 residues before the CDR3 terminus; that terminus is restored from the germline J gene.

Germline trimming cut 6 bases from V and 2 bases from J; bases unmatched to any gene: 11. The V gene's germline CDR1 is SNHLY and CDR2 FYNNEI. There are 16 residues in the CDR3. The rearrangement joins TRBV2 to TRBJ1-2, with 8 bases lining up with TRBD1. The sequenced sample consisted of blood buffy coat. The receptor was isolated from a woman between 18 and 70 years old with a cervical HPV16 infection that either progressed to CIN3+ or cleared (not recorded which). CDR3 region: CASSLDRGRRNYGYTF. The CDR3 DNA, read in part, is TGTGCCAGCAGCCTTGACAGGGGAAGGAGGAACTATGGC.